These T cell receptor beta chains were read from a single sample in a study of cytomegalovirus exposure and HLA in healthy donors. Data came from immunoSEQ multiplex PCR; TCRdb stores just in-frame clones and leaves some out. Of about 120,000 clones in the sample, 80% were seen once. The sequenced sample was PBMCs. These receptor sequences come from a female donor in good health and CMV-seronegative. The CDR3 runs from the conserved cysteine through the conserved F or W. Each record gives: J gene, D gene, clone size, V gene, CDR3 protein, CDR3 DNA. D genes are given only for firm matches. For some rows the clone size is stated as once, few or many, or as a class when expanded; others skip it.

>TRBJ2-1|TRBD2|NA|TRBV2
CAITQGLAGENEQFF
TGTGCCATTACCCAAGGACTAGCGGGAGAGAATGAGCAGTTCTTC
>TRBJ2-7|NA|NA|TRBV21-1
CASSKARTVKSYEQYF
TGTGCCAGCAGCAAAGCGCGGACAGTAAAATCCTACGAGCAGTACTTC
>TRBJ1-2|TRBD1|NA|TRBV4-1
CASSQVRQGARGGYTF
TGCGCCAGCAGCCAGGTACGACAGGGGGCAAGGGGCGGCTACACCTTC
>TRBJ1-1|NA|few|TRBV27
CASSLWYRVGMRTEAFF
TGTGCCAGCAGTTTATGGTACAGGGTAGGTATGAGGACTGAAGCTTTCTTT
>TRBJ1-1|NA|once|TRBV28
CASLTSMVNTEAFF
TGTGCCAGCCTAACTTCAATGGTGAACACTGAAGCTTTCTTT
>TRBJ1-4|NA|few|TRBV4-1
CASSQGVRVREKLFF
TGCGCCAGCAGCCAAGGGGTCAGGGTACGTGAAAAACTGTTTTTT
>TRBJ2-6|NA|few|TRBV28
CASSSKPPGSGANVLTF
TGTGCCAGCAGTTCAAAACCTCCGGGATCTGGGGCCAACGTCCTGACTTTC
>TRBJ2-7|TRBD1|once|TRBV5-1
CASTSDRGGYEQYF
TGCGCCAGCACGTCGGACAGGGGAGGCTACGAGCAGTACTTC
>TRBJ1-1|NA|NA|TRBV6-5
CASTITRGLNTEAFF
TGTGCCAGCACCATTACTCGAGGTTTGAACACTGAAGCTTTCTTT
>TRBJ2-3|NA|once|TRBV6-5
CASRLRDTQYF
TGTGCCAGCAGACTAAGGGATACGCAGTATTTT
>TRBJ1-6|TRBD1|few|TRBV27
CASSFRQGNISPLHF
TGTGCCAGCAGTTTTCGACAGGGGAACATCTCACCCCTCCACTTT
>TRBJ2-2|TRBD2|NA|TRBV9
CASSVAVGGTTGELFF
TGTGCCAGCAGCGTAGCGGTGGGGGGGACCACCGGGGAGCTGTTTTTT
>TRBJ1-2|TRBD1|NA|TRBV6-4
CASTSGTAGGYTF
TGTGCCAGCACCTCCGGGACAGCCGGCGGCTACACCTTC
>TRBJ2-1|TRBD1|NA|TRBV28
CASTHPLGQGPNEQFF
TGTGCCAGCACCCATCCTCTGGGACAGGGGCCAAATGAGCAGTTCTTC